This T cell receptor (beta chain) was sequenced in a study of control samples from healthy donors and cancer patients (dated by TCRdb to the early 2020s). The method was the immunoSEQ multiplex PCR assay. TCRdb re-hosts the immuneACCESS table, in-frame sequences only. Its copies lack some clones; in the studies checked, an unresolved V gene accounts for under half of them, and the cause for the rest is not known. The sample table holds 100,000 to 150,000 clones, of which approximately 92% were seen once. 0.55% to 0.6% of the sample rests with the top ten. Of note for this clone: Its binding antigen is unknown. No base-level quality is on record; no much larger clone is a single base apart.

The receptor comes from an elderly man with head and neck cancer. The specimen was PBMCs.

The CDR3 protein is CASSPWTGDGYTF. The sequenced DNA is TGCGCCAGCAGCCCCTGGACAGGGGATGGCTACACCTTC. The chain links TRBV4-1 with TRBJ1-2; TRBD1 lines up with 9 middle nucleotides. The CDR3 numbers 13 residues from cysteine through phenylalanine. Of all the DNA, just the CDR3 is kept, 39 bases in frame from base 1. The germline V gene encodes CDR1 MGHRA and CDR2 YSYEKL. V is cut back by 4 bases and J by 6 bases, with 3 bases in the junction unmatched.